The subject of this entry is one TCR beta chain. This sample was included in a study of T cells in Graves' hyperthyroidism and ophthalmopathy. Not enrolled were patients with uncontrolled infection, other autoimmune disease, pregnancy or lactation. Authors of the study amplified TCR beta CDR3 regions from RNA transcripts. An initial round of RT-PCR targeting the TCR CDR3 relied on the HTBI primer set. A single record per CDR3 protein comes from TCRdb applying MiXCR to the multiplex PCR reads. The table records approximately 640,000 distinct CDR3 sequences, approximately 42% of them present only once. The CDR3 extends over 13 amino acids. Germline V CDR1 and CDR2: DFQATT, SNEGSKA (reference sequence). V shed 0 bases and J shed 0 bases, with 5 bases lying between them.

V gene TRBV20-1 combines with J gene TRBJ1-2; D remains unclear. Material: peripheral blood or thyroid tissue (not recorded which). The receptor's source is an adult man with Graves' disease, either hyperthyroidism or ophthalmopathy (not recorded which). CDR3 bases: TGCAGTGCTAGAGATCCGGCTAACTATGGCTACACCTTC. The encoded protein is CSARDPANYGYTF.